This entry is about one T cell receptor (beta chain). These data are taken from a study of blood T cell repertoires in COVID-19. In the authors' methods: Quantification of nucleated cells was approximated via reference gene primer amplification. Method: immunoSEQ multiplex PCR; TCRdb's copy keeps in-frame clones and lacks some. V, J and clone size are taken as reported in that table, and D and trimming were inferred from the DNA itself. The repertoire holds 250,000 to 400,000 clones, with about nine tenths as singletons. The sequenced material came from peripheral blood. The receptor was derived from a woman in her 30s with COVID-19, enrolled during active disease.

The CDR3 bases are TGCAGCGTCCTAGGACAGGGGGAAAAACTGTTTTTT. Amino acids: CSVLGQGEKLFF. The chain employs TRBV29-1 and TRBJ1-4; 9 bases agree with TRBD1. The CDR3 spans 12 residues. Per the germline V gene, CDR1 is SQVTM and CDR2 is ANQGSEA. With 6 bases clipped from V and 8 bases from J, the junction kept 4 bases outside the gene matches. The full variable domain, with the rest looked up from reference TRBV29-1 and TRBJ1-4, is SAVISQKPSRDICQRGTSLTIQCQVDSQVTMMFWYRQQPGQSLTLIATANQGSEATYESGFVIDKFPISRPNLTFSTLTVSNMSPEDSSIYLCSVLGQGEKLFFGSGTQLSVL.